One and the same sample provided the 27 T cell receptor beta chains below, sequenced in a study of blood T cells in healthy people across ages. Through a sample-barcoded 5' primer and a J-beta primer mix, a second PCR was run for roughly 6 to 11 cycles. MiXCR was run by TCRdb on the 5' RACE reads, yielding one entry per CDR3 protein. Counted here are about 620,000 distinct CDR3 sequences, about 50% occurring once; the ten biggest clones make up 13%. The sequenced sample was blood. These receptors all stem from a woman older than 75 in good health.

This clonotype has ten or more counts. V usage is TRBV6-5 and J usage is TRBJ2-4; 7 nucleotides line up with TRBD1. Germline V gives CDR1 MNHEY, CDR2 SVGAGI. The V segment lost 2 bases and the J segment 7 bases; nucleotides outside the gene matches: 14. The CDR3 has 17 residues. CDR3 region: CASSYRARTDRANIQYF. As DNA, the CDR3 is TGTGCCAGCAGTTACCGGGCGAGAACCGACAGGGCCAACATTCAGTACTTC.

The chain combines TRBV6-4 with TRBJ1-5; TRBD1 matches at 9 bases. Looked up from germline, CDR1 is MRHNA and CDR2 is SNTAGT. The CDR3 totals 16 residues. Germline trimming cut 5 bases from V and 5 bases from J; bases unmatched to any gene: 10. CDR3 bases: TGTGCCAGCAGTACCGGGACAGGGTGGGGGCATCAGCCCCAGCATTTT. This codes for CASSTGTGWGHQPQHF.

Worth noting for this clonotype: This may be a read error, as it is one base from a much larger clone. The chain employs TRBV5-1 and TRBJ2-5; 12 bases line up with TRBD2. Germline CDR1 and CDR2: SGHRS and YFSETQ. The CDR3 is made up of 18 amino acids. V gave up 0 bases and J gave up 11 bases; unmatched junction bases: 17. The CDR3 here is CASSLEGLAGPAYNEQYF. DNA for the CDR3: TGCGCCAGCAGCTTGGAAGGACTAGCGGGGCCGGCATACAATGAGCAGTACTTC.

This chain uses TRBV29-1 with TRBJ2-7; 7 bases are a match to TRBD1. Germline V lookup: CDR1 SQVTM, CDR2 ANQGSEA. The CDR3 is made up of 13 amino acids. V shed 2 bases, J shed 2 bases, and the junction held 3 bases outside the gene matches. For the CDR3, the DNA is TGCAGCGTTGAATACAGGGGCGCCTACGAGCAGTACTTC. Residues: CSVEYRGAYEQYF.

This clonotype was seen ten or more times. The chain recombines TRBV9 with TRBJ2-3, with D perhaps TRBD2 (5 bases). The V and J ends lost 0 bases and 3 bases respectively, with 8 bases between them. CDR1 is SGDLS, CDR2 YYNGEE, per germline. The CDR3 spans 14 residues. This CDR3 is CASSVEWRTDTQYF. The CDR3 region has the DNA TGTGCCAGCAGCGTAGAATGGAGGACAGATACGCAGTATTTT.

Remarks on this clonotype: The junction shows a germline mismatch at one end, possibly a read error. V and J are TRBV15 and TRBJ1-2, with 7 bases that match TRBD1. Germline CDR1 LNHNV, CDR2 YYDKDF (reference sequence). The CDR3 is 15 residues long. In DNA, the CDR3 is TGTGTCACCAGCAGAGATTTGACAGGGTCCTATGGCTACACCTTC. This translates into CVTSRDLTGSYGYTF. Together with reference TRBV15 and TRBJ1-2, the CDR3 gives the full variable domain: DAMVIQNPRYQVTQFGKPVTLSCSQTLNHNVMYWYQQKSSQAPKLLFHYYDKDFNNEADTPDNFQSRRPNTSFCFLDIRSPGLGDTAMYLCVTSRDLTGSYGYTFGSGTRLTVV.

CDR3 region: CASSLREGPRDTEAFF. The CDR3, as DNA: TGTGCCAGCAGCTTAAGAGAGGGGCCCAGGGACACTGAAGCTTTCTTT. The V and J genes are TRBV7-9 and TRBJ1-1; D is perhaps TRBD1 (5 bases). Deletions cut 2 bases from V and 3 bases from J, with 16 bases between. The CDR3 consists of 16 residues. CDR1 is SEHNR, CDR2 FQNEAQ, per germline (reference sequence).

This clonotype was found a few times. This chain connects TRBV7-2 to TRBJ2-2; D not certain. This CDR3 has 14 residues. V shed 0 bases and J shed 4 bases, with 6 bases lying between them. Germline V gene sequence: CDR1 SGHTA, CDR2 FQGNSA. Written as DNA, the CDR3 is TGTGCCAGCAGCTTAGCACCACGCACCGGGGAGCTGTTTTTT. Amino acid sequence: CASSLAPRTGELFF. The full variable domain, rest sourced from reference TRBV7-2 and TRBJ2-2, is GAGVSQSPSNKVTEKGKDVELRCDPISGHTALYWYRQSLGQGLEFLIYFQGNSAPDKSGLPSDRFSAERTGGSVSTLTIQRTQQEDSAVYLCASSLAPRTGELFFGEGSRLTVL.

V is TRBV6-6 and J is TRBJ1-3; D is possibly TRBD1 (6 bases). The CDR3 runs to 16 residues. Germline loops: CDR1 MNHNY, CDR2 SVGAGI (reference sequence). Trimming pared 5 bases from V and 0 bases from J, leaving 14 bases between. The CDR3 sequence is CASSPGHATSGNTIYF. The CDR3 DNA reads TGTGCCAGCAGTCCGGGACACGCGACCTCTGGAAACACCATATATTTT.

This rearrangement joins TRBV4-2 to TRBJ1-6, with a possible D match to TRBD1 (5 bases). CDR3 size: 15 residues. The V and J ends lost 1 base and 5 bases respectively, with 9 bases between them. From germline, CDR1 is LGHNA and CDR2 YNFKEQ. CDR3 region: CASSQGQSDNSPLHF. Written as DNA, the CDR3 is TGTGCCAGCAGCCAAGGACAGAGCGATAATTCACCCCTCCACTTT.

A few counts support this clonotype. The CDR3 loop reads CASSPRTGGSSQPQHF. The CDR3 DNA is TGTGCCAGCAGCCCTCGGACAGGGGGGAGTAGTCAGCCCCAGCATTTT. The chain is built from TRBV3-1 and TRBJ1-5; 10 bases are a match to TRBD1. This CDR3 is 16 amino acids long. With V trimmed by 4 bases and J by 6 bases, 9 bases remained unmatched. Germline CDR1 is LGHDT and CDR2 is YNNKEL (reference sequence).

In this sample, this clonotype turned up a few times. The V and J genes are TRBV27 and TRBJ2-2, with D tentatively TRBD1 or TRBD2 (5 bases each). The CDR3 totals 17 residues. Germline loops: CDR1 MNHEY, CDR2 SMNVEV (reference sequence). V gave up 1 base and J gave up 4 bases, with 16 bases separating them. CDR3 loop: CASSLLVGEGSTGELFF. The CDR3 region has the DNA TGTGCCAGCAGTTTATTGGTGGGTGAGGGGAGCACCGGGGAGCTGTTTTTT.

This clonotype was picked up a small number of times. CDR3: CASGLNTGELFF. CDR3 DNA sequence: TGTGCTAGTGGTTTGAACACCGGGGAGCTGTTTTTT. This chain connects TRBV12-5 to TRBJ2-2; unclear D gene. Germline CDR1 LGHNT, CDR2 FRNRAP. V lost 2 bases and J lost 2, with 0 bases in between. The CDR3 is made up of 12 amino acids.

The J gene is TRBJ2-2, the V gene TRBV29-1, with a tentative D call TRBD2 (5 bases). From germline, CDR1 is SQVTM and CDR2 ANQGSEA. The germline V and J ends were trimmed by 6 bases and 0 bases, with 11 bases remaining between them. The CDR3 is made up of 14 amino acids. CDR3 coding DNA: TGCAGCGTCCACGGGGAGTCGAACACCGGGGAGCTGTTTTTT. As protein: CSVHGESNTGELFF.

This clonotype was seen a handful of times. A much larger clone sits a single nucleotide away, making a read error possible. This CDR3 is CSGEGGGEQFF. The CDR3 DNA reads TGCAGCGGTGAAGGTGGGGGTGAGCAGTTCTTC. The chain has TRBV29-1 and TRBJ2-1; D may match TRBD1 or TRBD2 (5 bases each). Germline V CDR1 and CDR2: SQVTM, ANQGSEA. The CDR3 spans 11 residues.

This chain links TRBV5-1 with TRBJ2-7, with D perhaps matching TRBD2 (6 bases). The V and J ends lost 5 bases and 3 bases respectively, with 18 bases between them. In germline, CDR1 is SGHRS, CDR2 YFSETQ. The length of the CDR3 is 15 residues. The CDR3 protein is CASSGDPSAYYEQYF. In DNA, the CDR3 is TGCGCCAGCAGTGGTGACCCTAGCGCCTACTACGAGCAGTACTTC.

This chain joins TRBV7-6 and TRBJ2-7, with D uncertain. Near its end, the DNA agrees better with TRBJ2-5, so the J call may be wrong. This CDR3 region has 13 residues. The germline V gene encodes CDR1 SGHVS and CDR2 FNYEAQ. The CDR3 DNA sequence: TGTGCCAGCAGCTTCTCGGCGAAAGGGACCCAGTACTTC. Translating gives CASSFSAKGTQYF.

As to this clonotype: A much larger clone lies one base from this, so it may be a read error. This CDR3 reads CTSYRSPITDTQYF. CDR3 sequence (DNA): TGTACCAGTTACAGGTCCCCCATCACAGATACGCAGTATTTT. The rearrangement joins TRBV2 to TRBJ2-3; perhaps TRBD1 as D (5 bases). The germline gives CDR1 SNHLY, CDR2 FYNNEI. CDR3 size: 14 residues.

In this sample, this clonotype turned up a few times. This chain links TRBV27 with TRBJ2-1; D gene ambiguous. Trimming pared 6 bases from V and 6 bases from J, leaving 12 bases between. The CDR3 runs to 13 residues. The germline V gene encodes CDR1 MNHEY and CDR2 SMNVEV (reference sequence). CDR3 region: CASRRTSSNEQFF. DNA for the CDR3: TGTGCCAGCAGACGAACTTCAAGCAATGAGCAGTTCTTC.

The chain couples TRBV5-1 to TRBJ1-4, with unresolved D. V lost 4 bases and J 3 bases, leaving 10 bases between the germline ends. There are 14 residues in the CDR3. Germline V gives CDR1 SGHRS, CDR2 YFSETQ. The CDR3 region has the DNA TGCGCCAGCAGCACGGACGTTCCTAATGAAAAACTGTTTTTT. Its protein product is CASSTDVPNEKLFF. Looking up the rest from reference TRBV5-1 and TRBJ1-4 gives the full variable domain: KAGVTQTPRYLIKTRGQQVTLSCSPISGHRSVSWYQQTPGQGLQFLFEYFSETQRNKGNFPGRFSGRQFSNSRSEMNVSTLELGDSALYLCASSTDVPNEKLFFGSGTQLSVL.

Worth noting for this clonotype: Possible read error: a much larger clone is one base away. The chain links TRBV25-1 to TRBJ1-2; 7 positions agree with TRBD1. This CDR3 is 12 amino acids long. Germline V lookup: CDR1 MGHDK, CDR2 SYGVNS. This chain's CDR3 is CAGSRQGLGYTF. In DNA, the CDR3 is TGTGCCGGCAGTCGACAGGGACTGGGCTACACCTTC.

V usage is TRBV12-3 or TRBV12-4 and J usage is TRBJ2-2, with D possibly TRBD2 on 5 matching bases. The CDR3 length is 14 residues. V was pared by 1 base and J by 5 bases, with 8 bases between. DNA for the CDR3: TGTGCCAGCAGTTTAGGCGGGTTTACCGGGGAGCTGTTTTTT. It yields the protein CASSLGGFTGELFF.

The chain recombines TRBV29-1 with TRBJ2-2; D not certain. Per germline, CDR1 SQVTM and CDR2 ANQGSEA. The V end lost 8 bases, the J end lost 1 base, and 32 bases lay between the germline ends. This CDR3 contains 20 residues. DNA for the CDR3: TGCAGCTCCCTGTCGACCAAACCAAAAAAAGTTCTGATGAACACCGGGGAGCTGTTTTTT. Translation gives CSSLSTKPKKVLMNTGELFF.

The chain is built from TRBV5-1 and TRBJ2-7; TRBD2 matches at 11 bases. The CDR3 runs to 17 residues. J was trimmed by 2 bases and V by 4 bases; bases with no gene match: 11. CDR1 SGHRS and CDR2 YFSETQ come from the germline V gene. CDR3 nucleotides: TGCGCCAGCAGCCTGGCGGCTAGCGGGAGGATCACCTACGAGCAGTACTTC. Amino acids: CASSLAASGRITYEQYF.

This clonotype was picked up many times. V is TRBV27 and J is TRBJ1-4; D gene unclear. The CDR3 is 16 amino acids. CDR1 and CDR2 (germline): MNHEY, SMNVEV (reference sequence). V lost 8 bases and J 0 bases, leaving 16 bases between the germline ends. For the CDR3, the DNA is TGTGCCAGCCGTCAGGCCCACGCGTCAACTAATGAAAAACTGTTTTTT. Its protein is CASRQAHASTNEKLFF.

This clonotype was seen a few times. The V call is TRBV29-1, the J call TRBJ1-5, with D possibly TRBD1 on 6 matching bases. The V and J ends lost 4 bases and 2 bases respectively, with 9 bases between them. CDR1 and CDR2 from the germline V gene are SQVTM and ANQGSEA. This CDR3 comprises 13 residues. The CDR3 nucleotides are TGCAGCGTTGGGGGGGCTGGCAATCAGCCCCAGCATTTT. This encodes CSVGGAGNQPQHF. Drawing the rest from reference TRBV29-1 and TRBJ1-5, the complete variable domain is SAVISQKPSRDICQRGTSLTIQCQVDSQVTMMFWYRQQPGQSLTLIATANQGSEATYESGFVIDKFPISRPNLTFSTLTVSNMSPEDSSIYLCSVGGAGNQPQHFGDGTRLSIL.

This chain joins TRBV12-3 or TRBV12-4 and TRBJ2-2; D may be TRBD1 (5 bases). The CDR3 is 15 residues long. V was pared by 2 bases and J by 4 bases, with 11 bases between. CDR3 amino acids: CASSLRQGVTGELFF. The DNA of the CDR3 is TGTGCCAGCAGTTTAAGGCAGGGCGTCACCGGGGAGCTGTTTTTT.